This T cell receptor (beta chain) derives from a study of spatial heterogeneity in lung cancer. Background on the study: Where they were available, follow-up PBMC samples were sequenced, at a median of approximately two years after resection.

The CDR3 spans 17 residues. This sample's time point: blood at routine non-recurrence follow-up after resection. TCRs were sequenced from unsorted whole RNA of tumor, nontumor lung or PBMC. There are a few counts of this clonotype. A unique molecular identifier was attached to every TCR cDNA molecule. Each CDR3 protein is one row after TCRdb ran MiXCR on the 5' RACE reads. Among 85,000 to 100,000 distinct CDR3 sequences listed, 15% to 20% were seen once. Sample: PBMCs, taken at follow-up. This receptor was obtained from a male donor with early-stage non-small cell lung cancer. This chain links TRBV21-1 with TRBJ2-3; the DNA was not used to check the table's D call, TRBD2. TRBV21-1 is deemed a pseudogene. CDR3 residues: CASSSRLADQSTDTQYF. The DNA of the CDR3 is TGTGCCAGCAGCTCCCGACTAGCGGATCAGAGCACAGATACGCAGTATTTT.